This record looks at one T cell receptor beta chain sequence and its context. Under the authors' procedure: Quantification of nucleated cells was approximated via reference gene primer amplification. Clones were sequenced by immunoSEQ multiplex PCR, and TCRdb holds only the in-frame ones, with some missing. V and J calls and clone size are those listed in that table; D and trimming were worked out from the DNA. The sample shows 200,000 or so clones, 80% of them seen only once. This sample is part of a study of blood T cell repertoires in COVID-19. The CDR3 has 16 amino acids. The V gene's germline CDR1 is MDHEN and CDR2 SYDVKM. Trimming shortened V by 4 bases and J by 1 base, and 13 bases separated the two germline ends.

The rearrangement uses TRBV28 and TRBJ2-2, with D maybe TRBD1 (5 bases). The receptor's source is a woman between 40 and 55 years old with acute COVID-19. Input material: PBMCs or T cells enriched from blood (not recorded which). CDR3 DNA: TGTGCCAGCAGTTCACAGGTGTGGGGGAACACCGGGGAGCTGTTTTTT. It codes for CASSSQVWGNTGELFF. Together with reference TRBV28 and TRBJ2-2, the CDR3 gives the full variable domain: DVKVTQSSRYLVKRTGEKVFLECVQDMDHENMFWYRQDPGLGLRLIYFSYDVKMKEKGDIPEGYSVSREKKERFSLILESASTNQTSMYLCASSSQVWGNTGELFFGEGSRLTVL.